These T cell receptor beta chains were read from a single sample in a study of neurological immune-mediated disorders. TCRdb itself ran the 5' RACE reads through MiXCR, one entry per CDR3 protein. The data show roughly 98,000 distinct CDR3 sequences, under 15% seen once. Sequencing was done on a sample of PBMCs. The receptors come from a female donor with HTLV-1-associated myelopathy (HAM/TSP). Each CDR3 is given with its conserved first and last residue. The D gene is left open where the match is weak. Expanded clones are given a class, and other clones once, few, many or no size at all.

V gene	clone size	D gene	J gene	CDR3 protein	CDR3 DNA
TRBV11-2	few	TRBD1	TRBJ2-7	CASSRTTGTGWLEQYF	TGTGCCAGCAGCCGAACGACCGGGACAGGGTGGCTCGAGCAGTACTTC
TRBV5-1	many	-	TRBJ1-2	CASSSWEGLYGYTF	TGCGCCAGCAGCTCCTGGGAAGGCTTATATGGCTACACCTTC
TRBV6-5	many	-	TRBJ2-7	CASTAPLRYEQYF	TGTGCCAGCACGGCACCCCTTCGATACGAGCAGTACTTC
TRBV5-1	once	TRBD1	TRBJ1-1	CASKTGERTEAFF	TGTGCCAGCAAAACAGGGGAGCGGACTGAAGCTTTCTTT
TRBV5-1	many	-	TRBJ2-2	CASSLEHPNTGELFF	TGCGCCAGCAGCTTGGAACACCCGAACACCGGGGAGCTGTTTTTT
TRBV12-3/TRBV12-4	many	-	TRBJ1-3	CASSLTGAGSGNTIYF	TGTGCCAGCAGTCTCACAGGAGCCGGCTCTGGAAACACCATATATTTT
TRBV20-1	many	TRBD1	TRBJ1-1	CSATQGTGNTEAFF	TGCAGTGCTACCCAAGGGACAGGGAACACTGAAGCTTTCTTT
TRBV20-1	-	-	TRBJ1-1	CSARDPLNTEAFF	TGCAGTGCTAGAGATCCCCTGAACACTGAAGCTTTCTTT
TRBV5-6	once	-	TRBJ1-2	CASSLRGNDYGYTF	TGTGCCAGCAGCTTGCGGGGCAACGACTATGGCTACACCTTC
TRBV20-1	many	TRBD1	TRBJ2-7	CSASPPGQGIYEQYF	TGCAGTGCTAGTCCGCCGGGACAGGGGATCTACGAGCAGTACTTC
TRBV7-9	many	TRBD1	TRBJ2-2	CASNRQGAGELFF	TGTGCCAGCAACCGACAGGGGGCCGGGGAGCTGTTTTTT
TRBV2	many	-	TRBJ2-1	CASSVWGGLYNEQFF	TGTGCCAGCAGTGTTTGGGGGGGCCTCTACAATGAGCAGTTCTTC
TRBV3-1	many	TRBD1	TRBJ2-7	CASSPSGQVYEQYF	TGTGCCAGCAGCCCCTCGGGACAGGTCTACGAGCAGTACTTC
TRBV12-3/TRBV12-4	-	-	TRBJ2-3	CASRPGTGGTQYF	TGTGCCAGCAGACCTGGAACCGGAGGTACGCAGTATTTT
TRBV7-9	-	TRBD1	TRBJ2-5	CASSLGDRLKETQYF	TGTGCCAGCAGTTTAGGGGACAGACTAAAGGAGACCCAGTACTTC
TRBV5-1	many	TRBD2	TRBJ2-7	CASSLGGGGSSYEQYF	TGCGCCAGCAGCTTGGGAGGCGGGGGGAGCTCCTACGAGCAGTACTTC
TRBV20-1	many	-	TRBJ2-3	CSARLAIVTDTQYF	TGCAGTGCTAGACTAGCGATCGTGACAGATACGCAGTATTTT
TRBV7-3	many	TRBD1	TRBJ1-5	CASSQGVGQPQHF	TGTGCCAGCAGCCAGGGGGTTGGCCAGCCCCAGCATTTT
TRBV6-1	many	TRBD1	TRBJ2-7	CASSERTGADEQYF	TGTGCCAGCAGTGAGAGGACAGGTGCCGACGAGCAGTACTTC
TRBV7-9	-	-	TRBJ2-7	CASSLGAGKTYEQYF	TGTGCCAGTAGCTTAGGGGCAGGGAAAACCTACGAGCAGTACTTC
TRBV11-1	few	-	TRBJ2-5	CASSLMGHSETQYF	TGTGCCAGCAGCTTGATGGGCCACTCGGAGACCCAGTACTTC
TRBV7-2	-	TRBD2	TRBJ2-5	CASSLLPGGLRETQYF	TGTGCCAGCAGCTTATTGCCGGGGGGGCTGCGAGAGACCCAGTACTTC
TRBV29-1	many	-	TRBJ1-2	CSVGPSPGYTF	TGCAGCGTTGGCCCTTCCCCTGGCTACACCTTC
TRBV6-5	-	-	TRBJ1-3	CASSFQSYSGNTIYF	TGTGCCAGCAGTTTCCAGAGTTACTCTGGAAACACCATATATTTT
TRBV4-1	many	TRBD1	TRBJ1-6	CASSQVPGQGDNSPLHF	TGCGCCAGCAGCCAAGTCCCGGGACAGGGTGATAATTCACCCCTCCACTTT
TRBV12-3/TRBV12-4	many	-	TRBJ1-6	CASSLEQFNSPLHF	TGTGCCAGCAGTTTGGAACAGTTTAATTCACCCCTCCACTTT
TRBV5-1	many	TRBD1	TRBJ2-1	CASSFTGTVGEQFF	TGCGCCAGCAGCTTCACAGGGACAGTAGGTGAGCAGTTCTTC
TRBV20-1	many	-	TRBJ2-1	CSARDRNRAGPNEQFF	TGCAGTGCTAGAGATAGGAACCGTGCGGGGCCCAATGAGCAGTTCTTC
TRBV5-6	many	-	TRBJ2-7	CASSHRDHSYEQYF	TGTGCCAGCAGCCACAGGGACCACTCCTACGAGCAGTACTTC
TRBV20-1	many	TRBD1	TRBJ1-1	CSARPIRQGFTEAFF	TGCAGTGCTAGACCTATCCGACAGGGATTCACTGAAGCTTTCTTT
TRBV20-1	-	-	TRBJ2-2	CSASTGGNTGELFF	TGCAGTGCTAGCACCGGGGGAAACACCGGGGAGCTGTTTTTT
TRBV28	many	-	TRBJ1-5	CASSLYSNQPQHF	TGTGCCAGCAGTTTATACAGCAATCAGCCCCAGCATTTT
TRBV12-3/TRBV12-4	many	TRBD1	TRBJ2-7	CASSIRTGAYEQYF	TGTGCCAGCAGTATCCGGACAGGGGCCTACGAGCAGTACTTC
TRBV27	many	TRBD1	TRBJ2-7	CASSFLDREYEQYF	TGTGCCAGCAGTTTTTTGGACAGGGAATACGAGCAGTACTTC
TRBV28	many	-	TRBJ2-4	CASSFLGGESYIQYF	TGTGCCAGCAGTTTTTTGGGGGGCGAAAGTTACATTCAGTACTTC
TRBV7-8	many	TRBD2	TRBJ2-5	CASSLLAGAQETQYF	TGTGCCAGCAGCTTACTAGCGGGGGCCCAAGAGACCCAGTACTTC
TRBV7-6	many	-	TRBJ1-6	CASSFLDRSYNSPLHF	TGTGCCAGCAGCTTTCTAGACAGGTCCTATAATTCACCCCTCCACTTT
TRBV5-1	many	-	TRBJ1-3	CASSLEGSGNTIYF	TGCGCCAGCAGCTTGGAAGGGTCTGGAAACACCATATATTTT
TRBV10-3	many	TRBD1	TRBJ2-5	CAISQGEETQYF	TGTGCCATCAGCCAGGGGGAAGAGACCCAGTACTTC
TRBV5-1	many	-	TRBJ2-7	CASRIEALHEQYF	TGCGCCAGCAGAATAGAGGCACTGCACGAGCAGTACTTC
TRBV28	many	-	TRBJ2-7	CASSLSSPYEQYF	TGTGCCAGCAGTTTATCCAGCCCCTACGAGCAGTACTTC
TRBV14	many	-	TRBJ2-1	CASSQFGGAYNEQFF	TGTGCCAGCAGCCAGTTCGGGGGCGCCTACAATGAGCAGTTCTTC
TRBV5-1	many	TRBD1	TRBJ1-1	CASSLQGGTEAFF	TGCGCCAGCAGCCTCCAGGGGGGGACTGAAGCTTTCTTT
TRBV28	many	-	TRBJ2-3	CASSLRGRSNTDTQYF	TGTGCCAGCAGTTTACGGGGACGGTCAAACACAGATACGCAGTATTTT
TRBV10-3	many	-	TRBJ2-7	CAISGHRETYEQYF	TGTGCCATCAGTGGACACAGGGAGACCTACGAGCAGTACTTC
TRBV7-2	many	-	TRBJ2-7	CASSPPPLGEQYF	TGTGCCAGCAGCCCCCCCCCCCTGGGCGAGCAGTACTTC
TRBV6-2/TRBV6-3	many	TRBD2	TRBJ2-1	CASSYGAGGTNEQFF	TGTGCCAGCAGTTACGGAGCGGGGGGAACCAATGAGCAGTTCTTC
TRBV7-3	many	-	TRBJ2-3	CASSLDLVRGTDTQYF	TGTGCCAGCAGCTTAGATTTGGTCAGGGGCACAGATACGCAGTATTTT
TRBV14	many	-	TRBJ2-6	CASSQDVRTTGANVLTF	TGTGCCAGCAGCCAAGACGTCAGGACAACTGGGGCCAACGTCCTGACTTTC
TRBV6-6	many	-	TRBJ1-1	CASSYSGLNTEAFF	TGTGCCAGCAGTTACTCGGGGCTGAACACTGAAGCTTTCTTT
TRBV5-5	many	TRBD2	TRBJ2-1	CASSLETSGGVYEQFF	TGTGCCAGCAGCTTGGAGACTAGCGGGGGGGTATATGAGCAGTTCTTC
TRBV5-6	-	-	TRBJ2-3	CASTQGGPDTQYF	TGTGCCAGCACCCAAGGGGGGCCAGATACGCAGTATTTT
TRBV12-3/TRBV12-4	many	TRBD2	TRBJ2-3	CASSRGLAADTQYF	TGTGCCAGCAGTAGGGGACTAGCGGCAGATACGCAGTATTTT
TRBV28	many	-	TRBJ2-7	CASSLWAGLSYEQYF	TGTGCCAGCAGTTTATGGGCCGGCCTCTCCTACGAGCAGTACTTC
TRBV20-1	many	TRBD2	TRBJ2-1	CSARQGGGAINEQFF	TGCAGTGCTAGACAAGGCGGGGGGGCCATAAATGAGCAGTTCTTC
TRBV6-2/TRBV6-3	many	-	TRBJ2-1	CASSYSLATSGVYNEQFF	TGTGCCAGCAGTTACTCGCTGGCCACGTCGGGAGTATACAATGAGCAGTTCTTC
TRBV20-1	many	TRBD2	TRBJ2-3	CSAKTGLPDTQYF	TGCAGTGCTAAGACGGGACTACCAGATACGCAGTATTTT